What follows are 6 T cell receptor beta chains derived from one specimen sequenced in a study of blood T cells in healthy people across ages. PCR was performed a second time for about 7 to 11 cycles using a sample-barcoded 5' primer and a J-beta primer mix. TCRdb re-called the 5' RACE reads through MiXCR, storing one row per CDR3 protein. The table lists hundreds of thousands of distinct CDR3 sequences, roughly 60% of them singletons. The specimen sequenced was blood. The receptors were gathered from a man aged 30 to 45 in good health.

This chain uses TRBV6-2 or TRBV6-3 with TRBJ1-2; D is undetermined. The V gene lost 6 bases and the J gene lost 2 bases, with 16 bases spanning the gap. CDR1 is MNHEY and CDR2 is SVGEGT in the germline V gene. The CDR3 is 15 amino acids. DNA of the CDR3: TGTGCCAGCAGGCCGCAACCTCCCGGAAACTATGGCTACACCTTC. Translated, it gives CASRPQPPGNYGYTF.

The chain employs TRBV20-1 and TRBJ2-7, with 10 nucleotides matching TRBD2. The germline CDR1 and CDR2 sequences are DFQATT and SNEGSKA (reference sequence). CDR3 length: 15 residues. V dropped 0 bases and J dropped 3; count of bases not matched to a gene: 5. CDR3 in amino acids: CSARDLLAGDYEQYF. The CDR3 nucleotides read TGCAGTGCTAGAGATCTCCTAGCGGGGGACTACGAGCAGTACTTC.

The chain employs TRBV20-1 and TRBJ2-4, with TRBD2 as a possible D gene (5 bases). CDR3 size: 15 residues. CDR1 and CDR2 (germline): DFQATT, SNEGSKA (reference sequence). Trimming took off 6 bases at V and 5 bases at J, with 20 bases between the two ends. The CDR3 DNA follows: TGCAGTGCCCCTGTGAGGGATATCAATGAAAACATTCAGTACTTC. Residues: CSAPVRDINENIQYF.

This sequence joins TRBV7-2 and TRBJ2-4; D is ambiguous. The DNA matches TRBJ2-7 better at its end, which makes the J call doubtful. Germline V lookup: CDR1 SGHTA, CDR2 FQGNSA. This CDR3 spans 15 amino acids. The CDR3 sequence: CASSLWGFGSYEQYF. The CDR3 nucleotides are TGTGCCAGCAGCTTATGGGGATTTGGGTCCTACGAGCAGTACTTC.

The chain couples TRBV21-1 to TRBJ2-7. TRBV21-1 is annotated as a pseudogene. The CDR3 sequence is 14 residues long. The CDR3 DNA follows: TGTGCCAGCAGCACTCGGTCCAAGGGTTACGAGCAGTACTTC. Its protein product is CASSTRSKGYEQYF.

The chain employs TRBV3-1 and TRBJ2-1; possible D gene TRBD1, 6 bases. The V and J ends lost 3 bases and 7 bases respectively, with 16 bases between them. This CDR3 region has 15 residues. Germline assignment: CDR1 LGHDT and CDR2 YNNKEL (reference sequence). CDR3 DNA: TGTGCCAGCAGCCAGACAGGTGGGTCTTGGAATGAGCAGTTCTTC. The encoded protein is CASSQTGGSWNEQFF.